This is a list of T cell receptor beta chains from one sample in a study of blood T cell repertoires in COVID-19. The data were produced by immunoSEQ multiplex PCR, yet TCRdb's version contains in-frame clones alone and is incomplete. The data hold 300,000 to 400,000 clones, with around nine tenths observed a single time. Sequencing was performed on PBMCs or T cells enriched from blood (not recorded which). The receptors here all came from a man aged 60-69 years who had recovered from COVID-19. CDR3s include the opening cysteine and the closing phenylalanine or tryptophan. Fields, in order: D gene, V gene, J gene, clone size, CDR3 DNA, CDR3 protein. D genes are given only for firm matches. Size values are once, few and many counts, or a class for expanded clones, and some rows have none.

>TRBD1|TRBV30|TRBJ1-1|.
TGTGCCTGGGAGAAAAGAGGGGGCGCGAACACTGAAGCTTTCTTT
CAWEKRGGANTEAFF
>.|TRBV15|TRBJ2-3|.
TGTGCCACCAGCAGAGATGTCCCCTTCACAGATACGCAGTATTTT
CATSRDVPFTDTQYF
>TRBD1|TRBV5-4|TRBJ1-6|.
TGTGCCAGCAGCCTACAGGGGTATAATTCACCCCTCCACTTT
CASSLQGYNSPLHF
>.|TRBV10-3|TRBJ1-1|.
TGTGCCATCAGCCCGGGAGCGGGGAACACTGAAGCTTTCTTT
CAISPGAGNTEAFF
>.|TRBV4-2|TRBJ2-3|.
TGTGCCAGCAGCCAAGGCGGCCGAACCACAGATACGCAGTATTTT
CASSQGGRTTDTQYF
>TRBD2|TRBV29-1|TRBJ2-7|.
TGCAGCGTTGAAGATCTGAGGGGAGGGACCTACGAGCAGTACTTC
CSVEDLRGGTYEQYF
>TRBD1|TRBV12-5|TRBJ2-5|many
TGTGCTAGTGGTCAGACAGGGCTCTCCCAAGAGACCCAGTACTTC
CASGQTGLSQETQYF
>TRBD2|TRBV27|TRBJ2-7|.
TGTGCCACCGATAAGGTTTTTAAGGGCGGGAGGGCAAGCTACGAGCAGTACTTC
CATDKVFKGGRASYEQYF
>TRBD2|TRBV2|TRBJ2-3|.
TGTGCCAGCAGTGAAAACGGGCTAGCGGGAAATACGCAGTATTTT
CASSENGLAGNTQYF
>TRBD1|TRBV18|TRBJ1-2|.
TGTGCCAGCTCACCACCGTCGGACAGGGATGGCTACACCTTC
CASSPPSDRDGYTF
>TRBD1|TRBV9|TRBJ2-2|.
TGTGCCAGCAGCGTAGATGGGACAGAAAACACCGGGGAGCTGTTTTTT
CASSVDGTENTGELFF
>.|TRBV18|TRBJ1-3|.
TGTGCCAGCTCGCGGACAGACTCTGGAAACACCATATATTTT
CASSRTDSGNTIYF
>.|TRBV19|TRBJ1-4|.
TGTGCCACCGAACGGGAGGGTGAAAAACTGTTTTTT
CATEREGEKLFF
>TRBD2|TRBV4-3|TRBJ2-7|.
TGCGCCAGCAGCCAAGATCCTAGCGGGGGTCCGGGGTCCTACGAGCAGTACTTC
CASSQDPSGGPGSYEQYF
>.|TRBV5-1|TRBJ1-5|once
TGCGCCAGCAGCTTAAGCGGATCGCAGCCCCAGCATTTT
CASSLSGSQPQHF
>.|TRBV5-1|TRBJ2-7|.
TGCGCCAGCAGCTTGGGACAAGATCCCTACGAGCAGTACTTC
CASSLGQDPYEQYF
>TRBD2|TRBV5-6|TRBJ2-5|once
TGTGCCAGCAGCGGTCTAGCGGGGGGCCGAATGGAGACCCAGTACTTC
CASSGLAGGRMETQYF
>TRBD1|TRBV20-1|TRBJ1-1|.
TGCAGTGCCGACAGGGATCGTGAAGCTTTCTTT
CSADRDREAFF
>.|TRBV9|TRBJ1-2|.
TGTGCCAGCAGCGAGGGGGTGTCTCCTAACTATGGCTACACCTTC
CASSEGVSPNYGYTF
>TRBD1|TRBV13|TRBJ1-1|.
TGTGCCAGCAGCTTATGGACAGGTAGAGCTTTCTTT
CASSLWTGRAFF
>.|TRBV6-5|TRBJ1-1|.
TGTGCCAGCAGTTACCAGTGGGGGGGGCACACTGAAGCTTTCTTT
CASSYQWGGHTEAFF
>.|TRBV30|TRBJ1-2|.
TGTGCCTGGAGTCGCGCAGGAGGGATTTATGGCTACACCTTC
CAWSRAGGIYGYTF